This TCR beta chain was obtained from a study of cytotoxic CD8 clonotypes in ibrutinib-treated CLL listed by TCRdb under 2021. A note on the overall study: In this cohort, some 14 patients were treatment-naive and approximately 10 were relapsed/refractory, while some 18 had unmutated IGHV. On average, each sample had 255,043 productive templates and more than 75,000 productive rearrangements. Of the 86 participants in the trial, 26 had longitudinal samples available. Cryopreserved peripheral blood mononuclear cells were collected before treatment, at response, and at either disease progression or sustained remission. Response samples were taken after a median of roughly a year on treatment, ranging from about 6 to 40 months. Partial responses were observed in 24 patients and complete responses in 2; after a median follow-up of 68 months, remission was maintained in approximately 14 patients and progression was observed in around twelve. All remission and progressive disease samples were collected while patients were still receiving ibrutinib.

Per the germline V gene, KGHSH is the CDR1 and LQKENI is the CDR2. V was cut back by 2 bases and J by 6 bases, leaving a gap of 2 bases between them. Taken from cysteine to phenylalanine, the CDR3 has 11 residues. The sequence is cut down to CDR3 DNA, 33 bases in frame from base 1. Sample time point, as interpreted from the label and publication: about twelve months on ibrutinib. For TCR beta library preparation, roughly 2.2 micrograms of genomic DNA was extracted from cryopreserved PBMCs. Longitudinal blood samples from CLL patients receiving ibrutinib monotherapy were subjected to high-throughput TCR beta sequencing. The patients were enrolled in a single-center, open-label phase 2 trial of ibrutinib monotherapy. Each clonotype received, on average, about 10x coverage in deep resolution sequencing performed on a MiSeq, where the target depth lay between 1 in 1 million and 1 in 200,000 T cells. The immunoSEQ hsTCRB Kit was used to generate TCR beta libraries. As for the authors' bioinformatics: ImmunoSEQ Data Assistant and ImmunoSEQ Analyzer were used for data analysis, and V, D and J genes were assigned according to IMGT definitions. Clonality, with values ranging from 0 to 1, was calculated as one minus the normalized Shannon entropy of productive rearrangement frequencies. Public clonotype analysis was restricted to overrepresented clonotypes comprising at least 0.05% of each patient's repertoire. Roughly 13 age-matched healthy donor repertoires from immuneACCESS served as clonality controls. Drawn from immuneACCESS, this table holds only the in-frame rearrangements with V and J called that TCRdb kept. Clones are partly lost; checked studies trace under half to an unresolved V gene and leave the rest unexplained. The V and J calls and clone size come from that table; D and trimming were worked out from the DNA. Recorded for this sample are 60,000 to 70,000 clones; roughly 50% of them occurred a single time. The ten top clones hold roughly 14% of the sample.

Beyond this particular receptor, the publication reports: At ibrutinib response clonality went up, during sustained remission it held steady, and at progression it dropped back toward baseline. Baseline clonality exceeded that of age-matched healthy donors and correlated strongly with circulating CD8+ T-cell counts. Lymph node repertoires were not examined, and the timing of sampling was not matched between patients in sustained remission and those whose disease progressed. Public clonotypes were rare and either contracted or stayed stable during treatment, and the rise in clonality at ibrutinib response reflected the expansion of private clonotypes.

As to this clone: The specificity of this receptor is unknown. Per-base qualities were not stored, and no clone one base away is much larger.

The rearranged chain carries TRBV18 and TRBJ2-1; the D gene identity is not certain. Sequencing was performed on PBMCs, taken after 12 months of ibrutinib treatment. The receptor's source is a human donor with chronic lymphocytic leukemia. At the DNA level, the sequence is TGTGCCAGCTCACCAGTCAATGAGCAGTTCTTC. The encoded protein is CASSPVNEQFF.